A selection of T cell receptor beta chains follows, all from one sample in a study of metastatic and nonmetastatic thyroid tumors. With MiXCR, TCRdb reprocessed the PCR reads. The sample includes approximately 34,000 clones, about a sixth seen only once; the top ten take roughly a tenth. Material: blood. These receptors originate from a female donor with papillary thyroid cancer or a benign thyroid nodule (not recorded which). Some clones in this sample may be carry-over from other donors' samples. Both conserved end residues are trimmed from each CDR3.

j_call: TRBJ2-3
v_call: TRBV6-2/TRBV6-3
cdr3_aa: ASSYTRNLFGTDTQY

j_call: TRBJ1-1
v_call: TRBV5-1
cdr3_aa: ASSLGVSEAF

j_call: TRBJ2-7
v_call: TRBV7-8
cdr3_aa: ASSPRLAGYYYEQY

j_call: TRBJ1-5
v_call: TRBV7-9
cdr3_aa: ASNRGEGRNQPQH

j_call: TRBJ1-1
v_call: TRBV6-5
cdr3_aa: ASSYSGGVGMNTEAF

j_call: TRBJ2-3
v_call: TRBV20-1
cdr3_aa: SAGTGTTDTQY

j_call: TRBJ2-7
v_call: TRBV20-1
cdr3_aa: SADALTSGRRSYEQY

j_call: TRBJ2-7
v_call: TRBV27
cdr3_aa: ASSLTLTFSYEQY

j_call: TRBJ2-1
v_call: TRBV2
cdr3_aa: ASRESTGDNEQF

j_call: TRBJ1-2
v_call: TRBV10-1
cdr3_aa: ASSESRVGGYT

j_call: TRBJ2-7
v_call: TRBV19
cdr3_aa: ASSPKRTGLLEQY

j_call: TRBJ2-7
v_call: TRBV5-1
cdr3_aa: ASSVDRSDGEQY

j_call: TRBJ2-1
v_call: TRBV2
cdr3_aa: ASRLGLGYNEQF

j_call: TRBJ1-6
v_call: TRBV9
cdr3_aa: ASSVGRGDSPLH

j_call: TRBJ1-4
v_call: TRBV6-1
cdr3_aa: ASSWTGTSEKLF

j_call: TRBJ2-3
v_call: TRBV5-1
cdr3_aa: ASSLSLGTDTQY

j_call: TRBJ2-2
v_call: TRBV13
cdr3_aa: ASSFRVQVGTGELV

j_call: TRBJ2-1
v_call: TRBV9
cdr3_aa: ASSVEGLAGEPPYNEQF

j_call: TRBJ2-7
v_call: TRBV11-2
cdr3_aa: ASSLSQTVRHYEQY

j_call: TRBJ1-2
v_call: TRBV3-1
cdr3_aa: ASSLGGTANYGYT

j_call: TRBJ2-7
v_call: TRBV29-1
cdr3_aa: SALGQAYEQY

j_call: TRBJ2-7
v_call: TRBV5-4
cdr3_aa: ASSPRDRVSEQY

j_call: TRBJ1-5
v_call: TRBV28
cdr3_aa: ASSLFLAGNQPQH

j_call: TRBJ2-1
v_call: TRBV27
cdr3_aa: ASSDRASCSRNEQF

j_call: TRBJ1-1
v_call: TRBV7-9
cdr3_aa: ASSLQTINTEAF

j_call: TRBJ1-6
v_call: TRBV30
cdr3_aa: AGRWRANSPLH

j_call: TRBJ1-4
v_call: TRBV10-3
cdr3_aa: AISESGPEDEKLF

j_call: TRBJ2-2
v_call: TRBV20-1
cdr3_aa: SATHSGGNTGELF

j_call: TRBJ1-2
v_call: TRBV4-1
cdr3_aa: ASSPNRDSNYGYT

j_call: TRBJ1-6
v_call: TRBV6-2/TRBV6-3
cdr3_aa: ASSYRTADSPLH

j_call: TRBJ1-2
v_call: TRBV6-1
cdr3_aa: ASRSGGELPNYCYT

j_call: TRBJ1-1
v_call: TRBV25-1
cdr3_aa: ASSEGWGPKFEAF

j_call: TRBJ2-7
v_call: TRBV7-9
cdr3_aa: ASSLGVLLSYEQY

j_call: TRBJ1-5
v_call: TRBV18
cdr3_aa: ASSRAGGDQPQH

j_call: TRBJ1-5
v_call: TRBV20-1
cdr3_aa: SARSRAGGGQPQH

j_call: TRBJ1-5
v_call: TRBV6-2/TRBV6-3
cdr3_aa: ASSSVPTGSSNQPQH

j_call: TRBJ1-1
v_call: TRBV11-2
cdr3_aa: ASSLGFAGGYTEAF

j_call: TRBJ2-7
v_call: TRBV14
cdr3_aa: ASSPRSGQGFSYEQY

j_call: TRBJ2-5
v_call: TRBV5-1
cdr3_aa: ARGVAREAQY

j_call: TRBJ2-5
v_call: TRBV28
cdr3_aa: ASSSGQGGQETQY

j_call: TRBJ1-4
v_call: TRBV28
cdr3_aa: ASSMTGAVSYEKLF

j_call: TRBJ1-1
v_call: TRBV6-1
cdr3_aa: ASSMGQALNTEAF

j_call: TRBJ2-7
v_call: TRBV18
cdr3_aa: ASRGGGVYEQY

j_call: TRBJ1-1
v_call: TRBV30
cdr3_aa: AWGGGWDEAF

j_call: TRBJ1-3
v_call: TRBV6-1
cdr3_aa: ASTRGTPGNTIY

j_call: TRBJ2-5
v_call: TRBV10-1
cdr3_aa: ASSDDRFGETQY

j_call: TRBJ2-1
v_call: TRBV28
cdr3_aa: ASSHRQGSQLRSYNEQF

j_call: TRBJ2-2
v_call: TRBV2
cdr3_aa: ASISTGVNTGELF

j_call: TRBJ2-7
v_call: TRBV6-1
cdr3_aa: TIFRSFKQY

j_call: TRBJ1-4
v_call: TRBV20-1
cdr3_aa: SARRDRGEKLF

j_call: TRBJ2-5
v_call: TRBV5-6
cdr3_aa: ASSLAGFGETQY

j_call: TRBJ2-7
v_call: TRBV7-8
cdr3_aa: ASSLALAGPPDEQY

j_call: TRBJ2-1
v_call: TRBV5-1
cdr3_aa: ASTGGRGTYNEQF

j_call: TRBJ1-1
v_call: TRBV28
cdr3_aa: ASSLWREAF